The rows below give T cell receptor beta chains drawn from one sample of a study of T cell changes during pregnancy in multiple sclerosis. Method: immunoSEQ multiplex PCR; TCRdb's copy keeps in-frame clones and lacks some. The repertoire includes 72,000 or so clones, 90% to 95% of them detected once, and around 2.3% sits in the top ten. The specimen was peripheral blood, collected in the second trimester of pregnancy. Receptors originate from a female donor with multiple sclerosis, enrolled in a pregnancy study. CDR3s include the opening cysteine and the closing phenylalanine or tryptophan. A D gene is named only where the DNA matches it firmly. For some rows the clone size is stated as once, few or many, or as a class when expanded; others skip it.

clone_size	j_call	cdr3_length	d_call	v_call	cdr3_nt	cdr3_aa
few	TRBJ1-5	16	.	TRBV6-6	TGTGCCAGCAGTTACTTTAACCCAGATAGCAATCAGCCCCAGCATTTT	CASSYFNPDSNQPQHF
.	TRBJ1-2	14	TRBD1	TRBV6-5	TGTGCCAGCACCGGGACAGGGAGATCCTATGGCTACACCTTC	CASTGTGRSYGYTF
once	TRBJ1-5	13	.	TRBV18	TGTGCCAGCTCGGGTGGGGCCAATCAGCCCCAGCATTTT	CASSGGANQPQHF
.	TRBJ1-4	16	.	TRBV19	TGTGCCAGTAATCGACAGCCCCAGGCAACTAATGAAAAACTGTTTTTT	CASNRQPQATNEKLFF
.	TRBJ2-3	15	.	TRBV5-4	TGTGCCAGCAGCTCCTTCGCTCAGGGCACAGATACGCAGTATTTT	CASSSFAQGTDTQYF
.	TRBJ2-2	16	TRBD1	TRBV6-5	TGTGCCAGCAGTTCCCCGGGACAGGGCCTCACCGGGGAGCTGTTTTTT	CASSSPGQGLTGELFF
.	TRBJ2-1	16	.	TRBV14	TGTGCCAGCAGCCAAGATCCGGGACTCAAGTCGGATGAGCAGTTCTTC	CASSQDPGLKSDEQFF
.	TRBJ1-2	13	.	TRBV2	TGTGCCAGCAGTGAGCAGGGAAACTATGGCTACACCTTC	CASSEQGNYGYTF
.	TRBJ2-5	14	TRBD2	TRBV29-1	TGCAGCTTAGCGGGGGGCCCCGGGGGAGAGACCCAGTACTTC	CSLAGGPGGETQYF
.	TRBJ1-6	15	TRBD1	TRBV5-8	TGTGCCAGCAGCTTGGAGGACAGGGGGGGCTCACCCCTCCACTTT	CASSLEDRGGSPLHF
.	TRBJ1-1	15	TRBD1	TRBV29-1	TGCAGCGTCTCCGGGACAGGGCGGGCTGTGAGGAATGCTTTCTTT	CSVSGTGRAVRNAFF
once	TRBJ2-7	14	.	TRBV27	TGTGCCAGCAGCCCCGACTCCTACGGGTACGAGCAGTACTTC	CASSPDSYGYEQYF
.	TRBJ2-5	18	TRBD2	TRBV5-1	TGCGCCAGCAGCCCGGGGACTAGCGGGGGGGTACTACAAGAGACCCAGTACTTC	CASSPGTSGGVLQETQYF
.	TRBJ2-5	14	.	TRBV7-3	TGTGCCAGCAGCTTATCCGGGGGTCAAGAGACCCAGTACTTC	CASSLSGGQETQYF
.	TRBJ2-1	16	TRBD2	TRBV9	TGTGCCAGCAGCGCAGCGGGGGGGCATTCCTACAATGAGCAGTTCTTC	CASSAAGGHSYNEQFF
.	TRBJ1-1	11	.	TRBV5-6	TGTGCCAGCAGCCAGAACACTGAAGCTTTCTTT	CASSQNTEAFF
.	TRBJ1-4	14	.	TRBV9	TGTGCCAGCAGCGTAGGGGACTCAAATGAAAAACTGTTTTTT	CASSVGDSNEKLFF
.	TRBJ2-4	14	.	TRBV2	TGTGCCAGCAGTGATGAGCATTCCAAAAACATTCAGTACTTC	CASSDEHSKNIQYF
.	TRBJ1-3	13	.	TRBV7-3	TGTGCCAGCAGCTCCGGGGATAGAAACACCATATATTTT	CASSSGDRNTIYF
.	TRBJ1-1	14	.	TRBV7-8	TGTGCCAGCAGCTTAACGGACAGATCTTGGAAGGCTTTCTTT	CASSLTDRSWKAFF
.	TRBJ1-2	15	TRBD1	TRBV19	TGTGCCAGTAGCCCTGGGACAGGGTCGCCGGATGGCTACACCTTC	CASSPGTGSPDGYTF
.	TRBJ1-2	11	.	TRBV20-1	TGCAAAACGGACAGTTCCTATGGCTACACCTTC	CKTDSSYGYTF
once	TRBJ2-1	13	.	TRBV14	TGTGCCAGCAGCGGTGGTCTATACAATGAGCAGTTCTTC	CASSGGLYNEQFF
.	TRBJ2-5	14	.	TRBV27	TGTGCCAGCAGTTCGGGACTCTCCACGGGGACCCAGTACTTC	CASSSGLSTGTQYF
.	TRBJ2-3	13	.	TRBV18	TGTGCCAGCTCACCTAGTGCCTCAGATACGCAGTATTTT	CASSPSASDTQYF
.	TRBJ1-3	14	.	TRBV13	TGTGCCAGCAGCTTCCCGACTGCGGGAAACACCATATATTTT	CASSFPTAGNTIYF
.	TRBJ1-1	14	.	TRBV19	TGTGCCAGTAGTATGTGGCAGGGTAACACTGAAGCTTTCTTT	CASSMWQGNTEAFF
.	TRBJ2-5	13	TRBD1	TRBV28	TGTGCCAGCAGTCCAGGGACAGAAGAGACCCAGTACTTC	CASSPGTEETQYF
.	TRBJ1-2	14	TRBD1	TRBV5-1	TGCGCCAGCAGCCGACAGGGTACCGAGAATGGCTACACCTTC	CASSRQGTENGYTF
.	TRBJ2-5	15	.	TRBV29-1	TGCAGCGTGGGATCCTCCGCGGGAACCCAAGAGACCCAGTACTTC	CSVGSSAGTQETQYF
.	TRBJ2-7	16	TRBD1	TRBV2	TGTGCCAGCAGTGAAGGGAGGGGGACAGGGTCCTACGAGCAGTACTTC	CASSEGRGTGSYEQYF
.	TRBJ1-5	17	TRBD1	TRBV5-3	TGTGCCAGAAGCTTGGCCCCCGCGGACAGGGGAGAGCAGCCCCAGCATTTT	CARSLAPADRGEQPQHF
.	TRBJ2-5	14	TRBD1	TRBV5-8	TGTGCCAGCAGAAACCGGGACAGGGGAGAGACCCAGTACTTC	CASRNRDRGETQYF
.	TRBJ1-4	13	.	TRBV5-1	TGCGCCAGCAGCTTGGTTGGGGGCGAAAAACTGTTTTTT	CASSLVGGEKLFF
.	TRBJ2-2	15	TRBD2	TRBV5-1	TGCGCCAGCAGCCTGGGACTAGCGGGGACCGGGGAGCTGTTTTTT	CASSLGLAGTGELFF
.	TRBJ2-1	16	TRBD2	TRBV9	TGTGCCAGCAGCGTAGGAACCAGCGGGGGGGCCGATGAGCAGTTCTTC	CASSVGTSGGADEQFF
.	TRBJ2-7	13	.	TRBV2	TGTGCCAGCAGTGGTCTAGCAGCCTACGAGCAGTACTTC	CASSGLAAYEQYF
.	TRBJ1-1	15	.	TRBV4-1	TGCGCCAGCAGCCAAGAGCCGGGGTCCAACACTGAAGCTTTCTTT	CASSQEPGSNTEAFF
.	TRBJ1-1	13	.	TRBV7-9	TGTGCCAGCAGCTTCGGAGGAAGCACTGAAGCTTTCTTT	CASSFGGSTEAFF
.	TRBJ2-3	15	TRBD2	TRBV7-8	TGTGCCAGCAGCTCCAAGCGGGGGGGCACAGATACGCAGTATTTT	CASSSKRGGTDTQYF
.	TRBJ1-3	19	.	TRBV27	TGTGCCAGCAGTTTAATTGTCTCTCCCGGCAGCGACTCTGGAAACACCATATATTTT	CASSLIVSPGSDSGNTIYF
.	TRBJ2-7	14	.	TRBV19	TGTGCCAGTAGGGAGGGACGGCGCTCCTACGAGCAGTACTTC	CASREGRRSYEQYF
few	TRBJ1-3	12	.	TRBV7-9	TGTACGGACGGGGGCTCTGGAAACACCATATATTTT	CTDGGSGNTIYF
.	TRBJ1-2	13	.	TRBV19	TGTGCCAGTAGTATGATACAGGGCTATGGCTACACCTTC	CASSMIQGYGYTF
.	TRBJ1-1	11	.	TRBV29-1	TGCAGCGTTGGGACGGGAGGTGAAGCTTTCTTT	CSVGTGGEAFF